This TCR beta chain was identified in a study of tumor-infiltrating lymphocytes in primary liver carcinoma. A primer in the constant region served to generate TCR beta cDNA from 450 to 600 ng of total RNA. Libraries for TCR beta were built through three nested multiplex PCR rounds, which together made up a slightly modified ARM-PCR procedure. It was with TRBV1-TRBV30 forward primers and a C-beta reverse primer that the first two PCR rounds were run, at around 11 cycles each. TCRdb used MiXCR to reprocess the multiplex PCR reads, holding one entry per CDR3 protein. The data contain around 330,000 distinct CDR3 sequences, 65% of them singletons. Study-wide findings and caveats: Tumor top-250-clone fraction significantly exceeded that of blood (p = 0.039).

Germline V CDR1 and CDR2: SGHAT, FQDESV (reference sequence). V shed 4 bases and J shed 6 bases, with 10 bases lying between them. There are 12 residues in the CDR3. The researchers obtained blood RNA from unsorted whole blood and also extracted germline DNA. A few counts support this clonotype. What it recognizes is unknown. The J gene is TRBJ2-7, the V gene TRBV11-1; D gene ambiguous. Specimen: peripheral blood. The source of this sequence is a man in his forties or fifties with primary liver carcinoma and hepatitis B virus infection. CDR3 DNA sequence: TGTGCCAGCAGCTCAGGAAAATCCGAGCAGTACTTC. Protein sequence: CASSSGKSEQYF.